Given below is one TCR beta chain in context. The data are from a study of blood T cell repertoires in COVID-19. Background on the study: In each case, the material was cDNA or gDNA derived from T cells, B-cell-depleted T cells, or PBMCs.

Authors' methods: Researchers report that nucleated cell counts were estimated from reference gene primer amplification. Generated by immunoSEQ multiplex PCR, the TCRdb table keeps only in-frame clones and is missing some. The V and J calls and clone size were taken over from that table, and D and trimming were inferred from the DNA. The sample records 200,000 to 250,000 clones, approximately 89% being singletons. The germline V gene encodes CDR1 SGDLS and CDR2 YYNGEE. The CDR3 has 13 amino acids. Deletions cut 0 bases from V and 10 bases from J, with 13 bases between. The sequenced sample was peripheral blood. The TCR comes from an older woman who had recovered from COVID-19. The chain couples TRBV9 to TRBJ1-2; D ambiguous. The CDR3 DNA reads TGTGCCAGCAGCGTAGACAGTTACGATGACTACACCTTC. It specifies CASSVDSYDDYTF.